These T cell receptor beta chains were read from a single sample in a study of cytomegalovirus exposure and HLA in healthy donors. The method was immunoSEQ multiplex PCR; TCRdb's version includes in-frame clones alone and lacks a portion of them. In the table there are about 160,000 clones, approximately 79% of which are singletons. The sample consisted of PBMCs. Receptors were obtained from a woman aged 45-65 years in good health and CMV-seropositive. CDR3s include the opening cysteine and the closing phenylalanine or tryptophan. A D gene is named only where the DNA matches it firmly. Expanded clones get a size class; other rows say once, few or many, or leave the size out.

once TRBD1 TRBJ1-1 TRBV18 TGTGCCAGCTCATTCCAGGGGGCGCGGAACACTGAAGCTTTCTTT CASSFQGARNTEAFF
. . TRBJ1-5 TRBV30 TGTGCCTGGAGTCGCGGGATGGGCAATCAGCCCCAGCATTTT CAWSRGMGNQPQHF
few . TRBJ1-1 TRBV5-5 TGTGCCAGCAGCTCCCTGAGCGTGAACACTGAAGCTTTCTTT CASSSLSVNTEAFF
. . TRBJ2-5 TRBV28 TGTGCCAGCAGTTTAGTGGGCAGAACTCAAGAGACCCAGTACTTC CASSLVGRTQETQYF
. . TRBJ2-1 TRBV19 TGTGCCAGTAGTATCGGGCAGGGCCCCAATGAGCAGTTCTTC CASSIGQGPNEQFF
few TRBD2 TRBJ2-2 TRBV9 TGTGCCAGCAGCGGTAGCGGGGGGGACACCGGGGAGCTGTTTTTT CASSGSGGDTGELFF
. TRBD1 TRBJ2-5 TRBV29-1 TGCAGCGCCGGACAGGGAGAGGAGACCCAGTACTTC CSAGQGEETQYF
. . TRBJ2-2 TRBV6-4 TGTGCCAGCAGCTTTTCCACGGGGATTAACACCGGGGAGCTGTTTTTT CASSFSTGINTGELFF
. TRBD1 TRBJ1-1 TRBV5-6 TGTGCCAGCAGGTTAGGGACAGGTCGACACTTTCAAGCTTTCTTT CASRLGTGRHFQAFF
few . TRBJ2-3 TRBV7-9 TGTGCCAGCAGCTTACAGTTTAGCACAGATACGCAGTATTTT CASSLQFSTDTQYF
. . TRBJ1-2 TRBV19 TGTGCCAGTAGTATGGGGCACTATGGCTACACCTTC CASSMGHYGYTF
. TRBD1 TRBJ1-2 TRBV11-3 TGTGCCAGCAGCCATGACAGGGGATATGGCTACACCTTC CASSHDRGYGYTF
. TRBD1 TRBJ2-5 TRBV6-5 TGTGCCAGCAGTTACGGGACAGGGGGAGAGACCCAGTACTTC CASSYGTGGETQYF
. TRBD1 TRBJ1-3 TRBV6-1 TGTGCCAGCAGTGAAGGATACAGGGGCTCTGGAAACACCATATATTTT CASSEGYRGSGNTIYF
few . TRBJ1-2 TRBV6-6 TGTGCCAGCACCACGGGTTCGGGGAACTATGGCTACACCTTC CASTTGSGNYGYTF
once . TRBJ2-7 TRBV10-1 TGCGCCAGCAGGCAGGGAAAGGTCGCCTACGAGCAGTACTTC CASRQGKVAYEQYF
. . TRBJ1-5 TRBV6-5 TGTGCCAGCAGTAAGCGGCATGGAAGGCCCCAGCATTTT CASSKRHGRPQHF
. TRBD1 TRBJ1-5 TRBV2 TGTGCCAGCAGTGATAAGGACAGGGTGGGTAATCAGCCCCAGCATTTT CASSDKDRVGNQPQHF
. . TRBJ2-5 TRBV14 TGTGCCAGCAGCCTACAGCTGGCAGGCCAAGAGACCCAGTACTTC CASSLQLAGQETQYF
. . TRBJ1-5 TRBV2 TGTGCCAGCAGTGACAGGGGAGGCAATCAGCCCCAGCATTTT CASSDRGGNQPQHF
. TRBD1 TRBJ1-2 TRBV29-1 TGCAGCGTTGAAGACCAGGACAGGGGAGATGGCTACACCTTC CSVEDQDRGDGYTF
. . TRBJ1-5 TRBV28 TGTGCCAGCAGTTTGGGGGGGGCTGGGAATCAGCCCCAGCATTTT CASSLGGAGNQPQHF
few TRBD1 TRBJ1-5 TRBV4-3 TGCGCCAGCAGCCCAGGGACAGAGTCGTATCAGCCCCAGCATTTT CASSPGTESYQPQHF
. TRBD1 TRBJ1-6 TRBV9 TGTGCCAGCAGCGGACGGACAGGGATGGATTCACCCCTCCACTTT CASSGRTGMDSPLHF
. TRBD1 TRBJ1-6 TRBV7-8 TGTGCCAGCAGCTCACAGGGGGGCTCCCCTTCATCACCCCTCCACTTT CASSSQGGSPSSPLHF
. TRBD1 TRBJ2-7 TRBV7-9 TGTGCCAGCAGCCGACAGGGGGCCCAATTCGTTGAGCAGTACTTC CASSRQGAQFVEQYF
. . TRBJ2-3 TRBV18 TGTGCCAGCTCACCACCGGCTCGAACCCTCACAGATACGCAGTATTTT CASSPPARTLTDTQYF
. TRBD2 TRBJ2-7 TRBV5-4 TGTGCCAGCAGCCCGACTAGCGGGGGGGAATACGAGCAGTACTTC CASSPTSGGEYEQYF
few . TRBJ2-3 TRBV5-1 TGCGCCAGCAGCGGGGGCGGTAGCACAGATACGCAGTATTTT CASSGGGSTDTQYF
few TRBD2 TRBJ2-7 TRBV14 TGTGCCAGCAGCCAATTTAGCGGGGAGTACGAGCAGTACTTC CASSQFSGEYEQYF
. . TRBJ2-2 TRBV6-5 TGTGCCAGCAGTTGGACACCAGGTACCGGGGAGCTGTTTTTT CASSWTPGTGELFF
. TRBD2 TRBJ2-7 TRBV4-1 TGCGCCAGCAGCCAAGTTTGGACTAGCGACTCCTACGAGCAGTACTTC CASSQVWTSDSYEQYF
. TRBD2 TRBJ2-3 TRBV2 TGTGCCAGCAACAAACTGGGAGGGGATACGCAGTATTTT CASNKLGGDTQYF
. TRBD2 TRBJ2-7 TRBV5-5 TGTGCCAGCAGCTTAGTTAGCGGGAGCTACGAGCAGTACTTC CASSLVSGSYEQYF
. TRBD2 TRBJ2-3 TRBV4-1 TGCGCCAGCCGAAAGGGGGGACTAGCGGGACTCACAGATACGCAGTATTTT CASRKGGLAGLTDTQYF
few . TRBJ1-1 TRBV6-5 TGTGCCAGCTCCGGCGGGGTTACGGCTTTCTTT CASSGGVTAFF
. . TRBJ1-1 TRBV2 TGTGCCAGCAGACAGGGTGGAGCTTTCTTT CASRQGGAFF
once TRBD2 TRBJ2-7 TRBV18 TGTGCCAGCTCACCGGTTTCCGGGGGGTCCATTTACGAGCAGTACTTC CASSPVSGGSIYEQYF
once . TRBJ1-1 TRBV6-1 TGTGCCAGCAGTGAGGTAGTAGGGGCCCCTGAAGCTTTCTTT CASSEVVGAPEAFF
. TRBD1 TRBJ2-2 TRBV10-2 TGCGCCAGCAGTACCGGACAGGGGGCGGGCACCGGGGAGCTGTTTTTT CASSTGQGAGTGELFF
. . TRBJ2-2 TRBV30 TGTGCCTGGAGTACAGGGATGTCCGGGGAGCTGTTTTTT CAWSTGMSGELFF
. . TRBJ1-1 TRBV6-1 TGTGCCAGCAGTGAAGGGGGGGGAGGTAGCACTGAAGCTTTCTTT CASSEGGGGSTEAFF
few TRBD1 TRBJ1-1 TRBV5-4 TGTGCCAGCAGCGTGGACAGGGGTTTAAACACTGAAGCTTTCTTT CASSVDRGLNTEAFF
. . TRBJ1-5 TRBV19 TGTGCCAGTAGCCCGTACAGGGGCAATCAGCCCCAGCATTTT CASSPYRGNQPQHF
. . TRBJ1-5 TRBV4-3 TGCGCCAGCAGCCAAGATCCACAAGATAGCAATCAGCCCCAGCATTTT CASSQDPQDSNQPQHF
. . TRBJ2-6 TRBV5-1 TGCGCCAGCAGCTTGCCGGGAGCTGGGGCCAACGTCCTGACTTTC CASSLPGAGANVLTF
once . TRBJ1-1 TRBV27 TGTGCCAGCCGGCAGGTGGTGAACACTGAAGCTTTCTTT CASRQVVNTEAFF
. . TRBJ2-7 TRBV9 TGTGCCAGCAGCGTCGACAGGAGTTCCTACGAGCAGTACTTC CASSVDRSSYEQYF
. . TRBJ2-1 TRBV4-1 TGCGCCAGCAGCCAAGGAGGCCGGGGCTCCTACAATGAGCAGTTCTTC CASSQGGRGSYNEQFF
once . TRBJ2-7 TRBV30 TGTGCCTGGAGTGGCAATAGTCCCTACGAGCAGTACTTC CAWSGNSPYEQYF
. . TRBJ2-6 TRBV10-1 TGCGCCAGCAGTGGGACAAACTCTGGGGCCAACGTCCTGACTTTC CASSGTNSGANVLTF
. TRBD1 TRBJ2-5 TRBV5-1 TGCGCCAGCAGCAGACCGGGACAGGGGAAAGAGACCCAGTACTTC CASSRPGQGKETQYF
. . TRBJ2-2 TRBV6-1 TGTGCCAGCTCGGAGTGCATCACCGGGGAGCTGTTTTTT CASSECITGELFF
. TRBD2 TRBJ2-1 TRBV7-9 TGTGCCAGCAGCTTAGCGACGGGGGGGGTGGTCTTC CASSLATGGVVF
. TRBD2 TRBJ2-5 TRBV10-3 TGTGCCATCAGGGACCTTAGCGGGGGTAGAGAGACCCAGTACTTC CAIRDLSGGRETQYF
. . TRBJ1-4 TRBV9 TGTGCCAGCAACGCAAACGGCGGCGGAGGAAAACTGTTTTTT CASNANGGGGKLFF
. . TRBJ2-7 TRBV29-1 TGCAGCGTTGAAACCGGGACAACCACCTACGAGCAGTACTTC CSVETGTTTYEQYF
. TRBD2 TRBJ2-3 TRBV28 TGTGCCAGCAGTTTCCAGACTAGCGGGGGACCTCCGGAGTATTTT CASSFQTSGGPPEYF
. TRBD2 TRBJ2-5 TRBV7-6 TGTGCCAGCAGCCCTGGACTAGCGGGAGAGACCCAGTACTTC CASSPGLAGETQYF